The 5 T cell receptor beta chains below all came from one sample that was sequenced in a study of identical twins. TCRdb used MiXCR to reprocess the 5' RACE reads, holding one entry per CDR3 protein. The sample lists roughly 250,000 distinct CDR3 sequences, 7% occurring once. This same sample was also taken into another study, of yellow fever vaccine responses in identical twins.

The sample taken for sequencing was memory (CD45RO+) T cells sorted from blood. These receptors all stem from a woman between 18 and 30 years old in good health.

The DNA for the CDR3 is TGCGCCAGCAGCTTGGTAGGGGCAGACTATGGCTACACCTTC. It translates to CASSLVGADYGYTF. The chain has TRBV5-1 and TRBJ1-2, with D perhaps matching TRBD1 (5 bases). Looked up from germline, CDR1 is SGHRS and CDR2 is YFSETQ. Trimming removed 0 bases from V and 3 bases from J, with 9 bases in between. The CDR3 runs 14 residues.

The sample holds many counts of this clonotype. The V gene is TRBV29-1, the J gene TRBJ1-1, with TRBD1 matching 7 bases. The CDR3 runs to 14 residues. With V trimmed by 6 bases and J by 0 bases, 7 bases remained unmatched. The germline CDR1 and CDR2 sequences are SQVTM and ANQGSEA. The CDR3, as DNA: TGCAGCGTAGACAGGGTTGGAATGAACACTGAAGCTTTCTTT. Encoded protein: CSVDRVGMNTEAFF.

The gene calls are TRBV28 and TRBJ2-5; 9 nucleotides agree with TRBD1. Germline V gene lookup returns CDR1 MDHEN and CDR2 SYDVKM. V dropped 7 bases and J dropped 4; count of bases not matched to a gene: 7. The CDR3 is made up of 14 amino acids. The CDR3 region has the DNA TGTGCCAGCAAAGCCACAGGGGGCAGAGAGACCCAGTACTTC. It encodes CASKATGGRETQYF.

The CDR3 loop is CASSLGGGHNYGYTF. In DNA form, the CDR3 reads TGCGCCAGCAGCTTGGGCGGGGGCCATAACTATGGCTACACCTTC. The gene calls are TRBV5-1 and TRBJ1-2; possible D gene TRBD1, 6 bases. The CDR3 length is 15 residues. Germline loops: CDR1 SGHRS, CDR2 YFSETQ. Deletions cut 0 bases from V and 1 base from J, with 10 bases between.

In its sample, this clonotype was seen many times. The chain uses TRBV27 and TRBJ2-1; 11 bases fit TRBD2. CDR1 MNHEY and CDR2 SMNVEV come from the germline V gene (reference sequence). This CDR3 contains 16 residues. The V and J ends lost 2 bases and 6 bases, in that order; junction bases with no gene match: 6. CDR3 amino acids: CASSLRVAGGPNEQFF. The DNA of the CDR3 is TGTGCCAGCAGTTTAAGGGTAGCGGGGGGGCCCAATGAGCAGTTCTTC.